This TCR beta chain comes out of a study of OX40 agonist ivuxolimab in advanced cancers. Study details: Earlier anti-PD-1, anti-PD-L1 or anti-CTLA-4 therapy was permitted; about 39% had received some. General study findings and limits: At doses 0.1 to 3.0 mg/kg, CD4+ and CD8+ clones expanded. CD8+ T cells showed, on average, more clonal expansion than CD4+ cells.

Assay: immunoSEQ multiplex PCR; the TCRdb copy retains only in-frame clones and omits some. The sample records more than 65,000 clones, approximately 81% being singletons. On this clone itself: No antigen is known for it.

Specimen: CD4+ or CD8+ T cells sorted from blood, collected in a trial of the OX40 agonist ivuxolimab. This clonotype originated in an adult with an advanced solid tumor such as melanoma, head and neck, liver or kidney cancer.

Written as DNA, the CDR3 is TGCGCCAGCAGCCAAGGATGGGACTATCCAGAGACCCAGTACTTC. Translation: CASSQGWDYPETQYF. The V gene is TRBV4-3, the J gene TRBJ2-5; 7 bases are shared with TRBD2. CDR3 length: 15 residues. The ends lost 1 base at V and 4 bases at J; junction bases unmatched: 6. Germline CDR1 and CDR2: LGHNA and YSLEER.